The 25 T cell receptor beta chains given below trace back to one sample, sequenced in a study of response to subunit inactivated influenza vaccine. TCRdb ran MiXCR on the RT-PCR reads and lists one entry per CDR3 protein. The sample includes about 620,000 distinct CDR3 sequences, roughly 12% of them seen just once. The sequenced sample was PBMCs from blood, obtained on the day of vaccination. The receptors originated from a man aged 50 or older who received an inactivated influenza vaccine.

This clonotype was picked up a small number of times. CDR3 protein: CASSQASGGRDEQYF. CDR3 in DNA: TGCGCCAGCAGCCAAGCATCAGGGGGAAGGGACGAGCAGTACTTC. V is TRBV4-3 and J is TRBJ2-7; 7 positions agree with TRBD1. Germline values: CDR1 LGHNA, CDR2 YSLEER. The trim removed 1 base at V and 5 bases at J, leaving 8 bases unmatched. The CDR3 spans 15 residues.

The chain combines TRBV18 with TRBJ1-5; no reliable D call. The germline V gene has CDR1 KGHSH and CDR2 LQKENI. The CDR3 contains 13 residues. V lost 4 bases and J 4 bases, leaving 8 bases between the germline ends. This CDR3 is CASSRDLNQPQHF. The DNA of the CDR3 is TGTGCCAGCTCACGGGATCTAAATCAGCCCCAGCATTTT.

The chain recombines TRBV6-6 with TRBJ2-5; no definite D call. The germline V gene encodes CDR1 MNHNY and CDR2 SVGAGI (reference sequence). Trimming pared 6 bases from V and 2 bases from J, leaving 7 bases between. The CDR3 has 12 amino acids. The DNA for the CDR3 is TGTGCCAGCAGAGCGCCTCAAGAGACCCAGTACTTC. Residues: CASRAPQETQYF.

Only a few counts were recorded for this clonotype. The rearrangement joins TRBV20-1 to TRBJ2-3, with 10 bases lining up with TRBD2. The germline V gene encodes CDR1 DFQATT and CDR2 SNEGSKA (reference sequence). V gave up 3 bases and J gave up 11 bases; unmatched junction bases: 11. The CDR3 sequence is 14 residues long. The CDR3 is CSARLSGRAQEQYF. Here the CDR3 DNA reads TGCAGTGCTAGGTTAAGCGGGAGGGCCCAGGAGCAGTATTTT.

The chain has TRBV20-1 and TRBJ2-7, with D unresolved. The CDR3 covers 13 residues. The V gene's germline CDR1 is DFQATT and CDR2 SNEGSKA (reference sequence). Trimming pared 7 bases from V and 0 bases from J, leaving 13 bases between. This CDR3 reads CSGKAPSSYEQYF. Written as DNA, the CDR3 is TGCAGTGGCAAAGCGCCCAGCTCCTACGAGCAGTACTTC.

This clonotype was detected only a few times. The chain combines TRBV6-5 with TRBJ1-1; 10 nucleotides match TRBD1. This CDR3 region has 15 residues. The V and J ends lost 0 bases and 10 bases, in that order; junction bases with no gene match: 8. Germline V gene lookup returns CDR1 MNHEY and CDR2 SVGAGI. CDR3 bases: TGTGCCAGCAGTTACTCTTGGGACAGGGGAATAGGAGCTTTCTTT. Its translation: CASSYSWDRGIGAFF.

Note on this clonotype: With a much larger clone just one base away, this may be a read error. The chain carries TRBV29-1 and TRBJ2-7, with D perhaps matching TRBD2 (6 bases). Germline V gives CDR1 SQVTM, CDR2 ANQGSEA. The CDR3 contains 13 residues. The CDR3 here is CSVTAGRVYVQYF. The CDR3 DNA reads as TGCAGCGTAACTGCCGGGAGAGTCTACGTGCAGTACTTC.

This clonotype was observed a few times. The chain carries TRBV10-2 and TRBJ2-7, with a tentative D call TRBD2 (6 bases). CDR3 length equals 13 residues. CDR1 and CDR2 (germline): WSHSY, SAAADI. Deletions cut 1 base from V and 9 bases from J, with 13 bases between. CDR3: CASSEWGLGGQYF. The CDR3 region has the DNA TGCGCCAGCAGTGAGTGGGGGTTGGGAGGGCAGTACTTC.

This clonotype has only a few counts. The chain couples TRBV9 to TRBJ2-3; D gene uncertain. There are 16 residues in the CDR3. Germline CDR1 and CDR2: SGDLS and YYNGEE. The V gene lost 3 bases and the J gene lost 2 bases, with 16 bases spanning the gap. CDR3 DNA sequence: TGTGCCAGCAGCGCCCAGTTGGCAAGGACCACAGATACGCAGTATTTT. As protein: CASSAQLARTTDTQYF.

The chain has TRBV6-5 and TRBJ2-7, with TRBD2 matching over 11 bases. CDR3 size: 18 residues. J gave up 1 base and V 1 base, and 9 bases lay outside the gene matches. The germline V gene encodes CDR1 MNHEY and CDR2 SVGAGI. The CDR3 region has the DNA TGTGCCAGCAGTTACTTGTCTAGCGGGGGGACAAAGTCCTACGAGCAGTACTTC. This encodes CASSYLSSGGTKSYEQYF.

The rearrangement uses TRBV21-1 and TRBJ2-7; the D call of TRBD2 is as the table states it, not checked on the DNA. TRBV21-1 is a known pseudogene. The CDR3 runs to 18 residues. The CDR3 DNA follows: TGTGCCAGCAGCCGATGGGACAGACAACTAGCGGAGGAGGACGAGCAGTACTTC. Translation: CASSRWDRQLAEEDEQYF.

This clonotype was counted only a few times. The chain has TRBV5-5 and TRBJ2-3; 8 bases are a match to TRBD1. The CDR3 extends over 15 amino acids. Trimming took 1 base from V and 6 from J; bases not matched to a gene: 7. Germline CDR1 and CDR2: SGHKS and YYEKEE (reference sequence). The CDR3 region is CASSLSGTGGDTQYF. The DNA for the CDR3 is TGTGCCAGCAGCTTGTCCGGGACAGGCGGGGATACGCAGTATTTT.

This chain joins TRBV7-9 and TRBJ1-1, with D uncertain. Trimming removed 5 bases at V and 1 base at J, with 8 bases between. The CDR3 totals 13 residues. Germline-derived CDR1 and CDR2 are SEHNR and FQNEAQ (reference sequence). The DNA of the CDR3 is TGTGCCAGCAGCGTTACTTCGAACACTGAAGCTTTCTTT. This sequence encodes CASSVTSNTEAFF. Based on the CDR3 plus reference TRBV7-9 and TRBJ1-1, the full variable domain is DTGVSQNPRHKITKRGQNVTFRCDPISEHNRLYWYRQTLGQGPEFLTYFQNEAQLEKSRLLSDRFSAERPKGSFSTLEIQRTEQGDSAMYLCASSVTSNTEAFFGQGTRLTVV.

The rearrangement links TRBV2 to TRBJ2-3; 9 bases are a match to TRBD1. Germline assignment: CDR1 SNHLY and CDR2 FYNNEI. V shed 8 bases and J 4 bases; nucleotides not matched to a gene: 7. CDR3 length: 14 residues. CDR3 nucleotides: TGTGCCAGCGACAGGGGGTCGAGCGCAGATACGCAGTATTTT. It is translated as CASDRGSSADTQYF.

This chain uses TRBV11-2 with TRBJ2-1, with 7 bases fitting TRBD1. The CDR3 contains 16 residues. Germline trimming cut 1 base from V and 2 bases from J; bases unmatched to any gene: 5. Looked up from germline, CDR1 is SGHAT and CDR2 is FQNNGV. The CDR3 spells CASSLVTGPPYNEQFF. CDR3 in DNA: TGTGCCAGCAGCTTAGTGACAGGGCCTCCCTACAATGAGCAGTTCTTC.

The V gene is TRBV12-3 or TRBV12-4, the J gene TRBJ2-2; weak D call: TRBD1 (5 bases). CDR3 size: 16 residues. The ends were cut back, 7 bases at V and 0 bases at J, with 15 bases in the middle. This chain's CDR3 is CASNFHRTSNTGELFF. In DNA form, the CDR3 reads TGTGCCAGCAATTTCCACAGGACATCGAACACCGGGGAGCTGTTTTTT.

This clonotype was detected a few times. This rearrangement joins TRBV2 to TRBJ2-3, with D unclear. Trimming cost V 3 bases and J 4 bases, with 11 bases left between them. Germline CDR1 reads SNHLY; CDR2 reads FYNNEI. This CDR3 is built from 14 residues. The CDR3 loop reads CASSESPSPDTQYF. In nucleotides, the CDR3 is TGTGCCAGCAGTGAGTCCCCTAGTCCAGATACGCAGTATTTT.

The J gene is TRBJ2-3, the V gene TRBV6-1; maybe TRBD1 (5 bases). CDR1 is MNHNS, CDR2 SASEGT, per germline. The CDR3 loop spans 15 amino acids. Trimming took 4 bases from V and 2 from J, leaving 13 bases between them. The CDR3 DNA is TGTGCCAGCAGTGTCTCAGGGATAGTCACAGATACGCAGTATTTT. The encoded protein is CASSVSGIVTDTQYF.

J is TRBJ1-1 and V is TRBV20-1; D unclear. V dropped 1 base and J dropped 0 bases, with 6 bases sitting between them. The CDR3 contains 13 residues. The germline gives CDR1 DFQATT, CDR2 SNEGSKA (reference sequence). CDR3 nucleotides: TGCAGTGCTAGAGGGCTTCTGAACACTGAAGCTTTCTTT. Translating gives CSARGLLNTEAFF.

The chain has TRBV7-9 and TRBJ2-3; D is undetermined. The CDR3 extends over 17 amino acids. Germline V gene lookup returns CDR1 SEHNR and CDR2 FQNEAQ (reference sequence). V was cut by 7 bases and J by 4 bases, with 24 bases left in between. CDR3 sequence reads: CASTPNLAGTSPDTQYF. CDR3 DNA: TGTGCCAGCACCCCCAACCTCGCAGGAACCAGCCCAGATACGCAGTATTTT.

This chain's CDR3 is CASSLVALYTDTQYF. Here the CDR3 DNA reads TGTGCCAGCAGCTTGGTCGCGTTATACACAGATACGCAGTATTTT. The chain recombines TRBV5-5 with TRBJ2-3; no definite D call. Germline CDR1 reads SGHKS; CDR2 reads YYEKEE (reference sequence). V lost 0 bases and J lost 2, with 10 bases in between. The CDR3 is 15 residues long.

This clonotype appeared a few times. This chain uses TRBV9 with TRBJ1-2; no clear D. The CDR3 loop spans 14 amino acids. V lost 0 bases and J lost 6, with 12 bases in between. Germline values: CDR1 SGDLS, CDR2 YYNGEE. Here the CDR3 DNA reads TGTGCCAGCAGCGTAGACGGCTTGTTGAATGGCTACACCTTC. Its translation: CASSVDGLLNGYTF.

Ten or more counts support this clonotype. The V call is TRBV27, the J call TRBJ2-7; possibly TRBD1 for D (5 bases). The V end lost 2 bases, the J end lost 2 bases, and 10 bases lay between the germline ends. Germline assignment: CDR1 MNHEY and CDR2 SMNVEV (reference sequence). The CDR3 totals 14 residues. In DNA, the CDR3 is TGTGCCAGCAGTTTAGGGTCAGGGCCCTACGAGCAGTACTTC. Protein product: CASSLGSGPYEQYF.

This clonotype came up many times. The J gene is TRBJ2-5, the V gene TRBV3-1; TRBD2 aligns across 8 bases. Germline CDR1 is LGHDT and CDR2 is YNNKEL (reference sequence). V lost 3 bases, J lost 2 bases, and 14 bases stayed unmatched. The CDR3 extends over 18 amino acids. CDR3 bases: TGTGCCAGCAGCCACCCGGGACTAGGGAAAGGAGAACAAGAGACCCAGTACTTC. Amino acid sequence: CASSHPGLGKGEQETQYF.

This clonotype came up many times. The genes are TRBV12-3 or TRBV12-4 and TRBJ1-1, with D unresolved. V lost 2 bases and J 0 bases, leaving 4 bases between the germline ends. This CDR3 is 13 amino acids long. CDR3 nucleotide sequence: TGTGCCAGCAGTTTACTGGTGAACACTGAAGCTTTCTTT. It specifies CASSLLVNTEAFF.